This T cell receptor beta chain is drawn from a study of tumour-infiltrating T cells in Burkitt lymphoma. Sequenced by immunoSEQ multiplex PCR; TCRdb stores in-frame clones only, minus some. The sample includes approximately 4,200 clones, more than 13% of them seen just once. Germline lookup yields CDR1 SGHRS and CDR2 YFSETQ. Losses at the gene ends were 3 bases for V and 6 bases for J; bases not matched to a gene: 6. The CDR3 has 14 residues. This clone was seen more than once but under ten times. The antigen is unknown. Findings and caveats of the study: Many Burkitt lymphoma patients shared several public clonotypes.

The sequence came from a human donor with Burkitt lymphoma. The sequenced material came from tumor tissue. The rearrangement uses TRBV5-1 and TRBJ1-2; 9 bases align to TRBD1. In DNA, the CDR3 is TGCGCCAGCAGCTCACAGGGGGCACATGATGGCTACACCTTC. This sequence encodes CASSSQGAHDGYTF. The complete variable domain, with remaining parts taken from reference TRBV5-1 and TRBJ1-2, reads KAGVTQTPRYLIKTRGQQVTLSCSPISGHRSVSWYQQTPGQGLQFLFEYFSETQRNKGNFPGRFSGRQFSNSRSEMNVSTLELGDSALYLCASSSQGAHDGYTFGSGTRLTVV.